This T cell receptor beta chain was recorded in a study of OX40 agonist ivuxolimab in advanced cancers. At the level of the study: Patients got intravenous ivuxolimab at 0.01 to 10 mg/kg every 2 weeks. Prior therapy, whether anti-PD-1, anti-PD-L1 or anti-CTLA-4, was allowed, and roughly 40% had some.

Assay used: immunoSEQ multiplex PCR; TCRdb lists only in-frame clones, some missing. The data show 70,000 to 100,000 clones, about 87% seen once. The germline V gene encodes CDR1 MGHRA and CDR2 YSYEKL. V dropped 3 bases and J dropped 1; count of bases not matched to a gene: 8. The CDR3 length is 18 residues. The sequence came from an adult with an advanced solid tumor such as melanoma, head and neck, liver or kidney cancer. Sequencing was performed on CD4+ or CD8+ T cells sorted from blood, taken in a trial of the OX40 agonist ivuxolimab. The V gene is TRBV4-1, the J gene TRBJ2-1; 11 bases are shared with TRBD2. This CDR3 reads CASSQYTSGSMSYNEQFF. The DNA of the CDR3 is TGCGCCAGCAGCCAGTACACTAGCGGGAGTATGTCCTACAATGAGCAGTTCTTC.